This entry is about one T cell receptor (beta chain). This record belongs to a study of blood T cell repertoires in COVID-19. Sequenced by immunoSEQ multiplex PCR; TCRdb stores in-frame clones only, minus some. The sample contains roughly 170,000 clones, roughly 88% of which appear only once. The source material was peripheral blood. The sequence was collected from a man between 60 and 70 years old who had recovered from COVID-19.

CDR3 coding DNA: TGTGCCTGGAGGCCTAAGGCGGGTGGCGAGCAGTACTTC. This codes for CAWRPKAGGEQYF. The chain has TRBV30 and TRBJ2-7, with D possibly matching TRBD2 (5 bases). The CDR3 spans 13 residues. V lost 3 bases and J lost 6, with 15 bases in between. CDR1 and CDR2 (germline): GTSNPN, SVGIG (reference sequence).